These 19 T cell receptor beta chains were all obtained from the same sample, sequenced in a study of radiotherapy plus CTLA-4 blockade in lung cancer. Data came from immunoSEQ multiplex PCR; TCRdb stores just in-frame clones and leaves some out. The data hold about 93,000 clones, with 80% to 90% observed a single time. Sequenced here: peripheral blood, sampled from a patient treated with radiotherapy plus ipilimumab. Receptors were obtained from a human donor with non-small cell lung cancer that progressed on radiotherapy plus ipilimumab.

The V gene is TRBV6-5, the J gene TRBJ2-1; 14 nucleotides line up with TRBD2. Trimming took 2 bases from V and 9 from J; bases not matched to a gene: 3. This CDR3 contains 15 residues. Germline V CDR1 and CDR2: MNHEY, SVGAGI. CDR3 sequence (DNA): TGTGCCAGCAGTTACGGGACTAGCGGGAGCGGTGAGCAGTTCTTC. Its protein product is CASSYGTSGSGEQFF.

V gene TRBV7-2 combines with J gene TRBJ2-1; a weak D match, TRBD2 (5 bases). The CDR3 sequence is 16 residues long. The V end was cut by 5 bases, the J end by 0 bases, with 14 bases between. Looked up from germline, CDR1 is SGHTA and CDR2 is FQGNSA. For the CDR3, the DNA is TGTGCCAGCAGCCCGTTGGACTTATCCTCCTACAATGAGCAGTTCTTC. Protein: CASSPLDLSSYNEQFF. Combining the CDR3 with reference TRBV7-2 and TRBJ2-1 gives the whole variable domain GAGVSQSPSNKVTEKGKDVELRCDPISGHTALYWYRQSLGQGLEFLIYFQGNSAPDKSGLPSDRFSAERTGGSVSTLTIQRTQQEDSAVYLCASSPLDLSSYNEQFFGPGTRLTVL.

The J gene is TRBJ1-2, the V gene TRBV5-6; TRBD1 matches at 7 bases. The germline CDR1 and CDR2 sequences are SGHDT and YYEEEE. This CDR3 region has 15 residues. J was trimmed by 3 bases and V by 6 bases; bases with no gene match: 11. DNA for the CDR3: TGTGCCAGCACCTACAGGGACAGACTCCACTATGGCTACACCTTC. Residues: CASTYRDRLHYGYTF. Full variable domain (missing parts from reference TRBV5-6 and TRBJ1-2): DAGVTQSPTHLIKTRGQQVTLRCSPKSGHDTVSWYQQALGQGPQFIFQYYEEEERQRGNFPDRFSGHQFPNYSSELNVNALLLGDSALYLCASTYRDRLHYGYTFGSGTRLTVV.

The chain joins TRBV18 to TRBJ1-1; D is undetermined. V lost 2 bases, J lost 0 bases, and 10 bases lay in between. The CDR3 covers 15 residues. The germline gives CDR1 KGHSH, CDR2 LQKENI. CDR3 sequence (DNA): TGTGCCAGCTCACCAGGCAGACCCATGAACACTGAAGCTTTCTTT. Protein product: CASSPGRPMNTEAFF.

The chain has TRBV4-1 and TRBJ2-1, with 15 bases that match TRBD2. V gave up 3 bases and J gave up 9 bases; unmatched junction bases: 12. The CDR3 totals 18 residues. Germline loops: CDR1 MGHRA, CDR2 YSYEKL. The CDR3 loop is CASSQGGLAGGPLGEQFF. The CDR3, as DNA: TGCGCCAGCAGCCAGGGCGGACTAGCGGGAGGGCCTCTCGGTGAGCAGTTCTTC.

The chain has TRBV7-9 and TRBJ2-7; 11 nucleotides agree with TRBD2. The CDR3 runs 18 residues. The V gene's germline CDR1 is SEHNR and CDR2 FQNEAQ (reference sequence). V trimming: 4 bases; J trimming: 4 bases; junction bases outside the gene matches: 15. CDR3 in amino acids: CASSSNRGPSGRLYEQYF. CDR3 sequence (DNA): TGTGCCAGCAGCTCCAACAGGGGACCTAGCGGGAGGCTTTACGAGCAGTACTTC.

This chain links TRBV11-2 with TRBJ1-1; D uncertain. V was trimmed by 5 bases and J by 1 base, leaving 11 bases between them. Looked up from germline, CDR1 is SGHAT and CDR2 is FQNNGV. The CDR3 spans 14 residues. The CDR3 coding sequence is TGTGCCAGCAGCAATCCTCGGGGGAACACTGAAGCTTTCTTT. This sequence encodes CASSNPRGNTEAFF.

This rearrangement joins TRBV25-1 to TRBJ2-1; TRBD2 is a possible D gene (6 bases). V was shortened by 3 bases and J by 2 bases, with 8 bases between the two germline ends. CDR3 length: 14 amino acids. Germline CDR1 MGHDK, CDR2 SYGVNS. The CDR3 DNA reads TGTGCCAGCAGTGAGGGGGGAGCCTACAATGAGCAGTTCTTC. Amino acid sequence: CASSEGGAYNEQFF.

The genes are TRBV11-2 and TRBJ1-1, with D unresolved. The CDR3 is 14 amino acids. The ends were cut back, 5 bases at V and 4 bases at J, with 14 bases in the middle. CDR1 is SGHAT and CDR2 is FQNNGV in the germline V gene. The CDR3 bases are TGTGCCAGCAGCGGCCGGTTGGATGGCACTGAAGCTTTCTTT. Amino acid sequence: CASSGRLDGTEAFF.

V gene TRBV19 combines with J gene TRBJ2-1, with 8 bases fitting TRBD2. Losses at the gene ends were 2 bases for V and 8 bases for J; bases not matched to a gene: 5. Per germline, CDR1 LNHDA and CDR2 SQIVND (reference sequence). CDR3 size: 14 residues. The CDR3 is CASSISGGPYEQFF. Written as DNA, the CDR3 is TGTGCCAGTAGTATATCGGGAGGGCCCTATGAGCAGTTCTTC.

In DNA form, the CDR3 reads TGTGCCAGCAGCAAATATGGCAGGGGGCGGGAAGAGCTGTTTTTT. Residues: CASSKYGRGREELFF. The rearrangement joins TRBV21-1 to TRBJ2-2; the table calls TRBD1, which could not be checked here. TRBV21-1 is a known pseudogene. CDR3 length: 15 residues.

This clone was recorded once. This chain links TRBV5-1 with TRBJ2-5; D unclear. The CDR3 contains 14 residues. V was pared by 0 bases and J by 0 bases, with 6 bases between. The germline CDR1 and CDR2 sequences are SGHRS and YFSETQ. CDR3 loop: CASSLGPYQETQYF. CDR3 DNA sequence: TGCGCCAGCAGCTTGGGGCCGTACCAAGAGACCCAGTACTTC.

V usage is TRBV6-1 and J usage is TRBJ2-3; D is uncertain. CDR3 length equals 14 residues. V lost 3 bases and J 0 bases, leaving 7 bases between the germline ends. Germline-derived CDR1 and CDR2 are MNHNS and SASEGT. In DNA form, the CDR3 reads TGTGCCAGCAGTGAGGTACCAAGCACAGATACGCAGTATTTT. Its translation is CASSEVPSTDTQYF.

V is TRBV6-5 and J is TRBJ1-2, with D possibly TRBD1 on 5 matching bases. V lost 10 bases and J 4 bases, leaving 10 bases between the germline ends. Looked up from germline, CDR1 is MNHEY and CDR2 is SVGAGI. This CDR3 has 11 residues. DNA for the CDR3: TGTGCCACCCGGGACGTCTATGGCTACACCTTC. It is translated as CATRDVYGYTF.

The chain has TRBV7-2 and TRBJ1-1; 7 nucleotides align to TRBD1. Germline V gene lookup returns CDR1 SGHTA and CDR2 FQGNSA. This CDR3 is built from 14 residues. The V gene end was trimmed by 4 bases and the J gene end by 4 bases; junction bases not matched to a gene: 6. The CDR3 region is CASSYDRVLTEAFF. The CDR3, as DNA: TGTGCCAGCAGCTATGACAGGGTCCTCACTGAAGCTTTCTTT.

This chain links TRBV27 with TRBJ1-1, with 10 bases matching TRBD1. The CDR3 runs 17 residues. Germline V gives CDR1 MNHEY, CDR2 SMNVEV (reference sequence). The V gene end was trimmed by 6 bases and the J gene end by 0 bases; junction bases not matched to a gene: 10. The chain's CDR3 is CASRLIGTGDMNTEAFF. The CDR3 DNA is TGTGCCAGCAGACTTATAGGGACAGGGGATATGAACACTGAAGCTTTCTTT.

The rearrangement joins TRBV21-1 to TRBJ2-1; the table's D call of TRBD2 was not tested on the DNA. TRBV21-1 is assigned pseudogene status. The length of the CDR3 is 18 residues. The DNA of the CDR3 is TGTGCCAGCAGCAAAGCGCCGACTAGCGGGAAAAAATACAATGAGCAGTTCTTC. Residues: CASSKAPTSGKKYNEQFF.

This chain uses TRBV5-4 with TRBJ2-5, with TRBD2 matching over 8 bases. Trimming cost V 4 bases and J 4 bases; bases outside gene matches: 3. CDR1 is SGHNT, CDR2 YYREEE, per germline (reference sequence). The CDR3 has 13 amino acids. CDR3 coding DNA: TGTGCCAGCAGCCTCCGGGGGGGAGAGACCCAGTACTTC. Encoded protein: CASSLRGGETQYF.

This chain connects TRBV18 to TRBJ2-1; 8 bases are a match to TRBD1. Trimming at V came to 5 bases and at J to 9 bases, leaving 6 bases not matched to a gene. This CDR3 comprises 13 residues. Germline V CDR1 and CDR2: KGHSH, LQKENI. The CDR3 DNA follows: TGTGCCAGCTCATCTGACAGGGGTACTGAGCAGTTCTTC. Translation gives CASSSDRGTEQFF. Looking up the rest from reference TRBV18 and TRBJ2-1 gives the full variable domain: NAGVMQNPRHLVRRRGQEARLRCSPMKGHSHVYWYRQLPEEGLKFMVYLQKENIIDESGMPKERFSAEFPKEGPSILRIQQVVRGDSAAYFCASSSDRGTEQFFGPGTRLTVL.